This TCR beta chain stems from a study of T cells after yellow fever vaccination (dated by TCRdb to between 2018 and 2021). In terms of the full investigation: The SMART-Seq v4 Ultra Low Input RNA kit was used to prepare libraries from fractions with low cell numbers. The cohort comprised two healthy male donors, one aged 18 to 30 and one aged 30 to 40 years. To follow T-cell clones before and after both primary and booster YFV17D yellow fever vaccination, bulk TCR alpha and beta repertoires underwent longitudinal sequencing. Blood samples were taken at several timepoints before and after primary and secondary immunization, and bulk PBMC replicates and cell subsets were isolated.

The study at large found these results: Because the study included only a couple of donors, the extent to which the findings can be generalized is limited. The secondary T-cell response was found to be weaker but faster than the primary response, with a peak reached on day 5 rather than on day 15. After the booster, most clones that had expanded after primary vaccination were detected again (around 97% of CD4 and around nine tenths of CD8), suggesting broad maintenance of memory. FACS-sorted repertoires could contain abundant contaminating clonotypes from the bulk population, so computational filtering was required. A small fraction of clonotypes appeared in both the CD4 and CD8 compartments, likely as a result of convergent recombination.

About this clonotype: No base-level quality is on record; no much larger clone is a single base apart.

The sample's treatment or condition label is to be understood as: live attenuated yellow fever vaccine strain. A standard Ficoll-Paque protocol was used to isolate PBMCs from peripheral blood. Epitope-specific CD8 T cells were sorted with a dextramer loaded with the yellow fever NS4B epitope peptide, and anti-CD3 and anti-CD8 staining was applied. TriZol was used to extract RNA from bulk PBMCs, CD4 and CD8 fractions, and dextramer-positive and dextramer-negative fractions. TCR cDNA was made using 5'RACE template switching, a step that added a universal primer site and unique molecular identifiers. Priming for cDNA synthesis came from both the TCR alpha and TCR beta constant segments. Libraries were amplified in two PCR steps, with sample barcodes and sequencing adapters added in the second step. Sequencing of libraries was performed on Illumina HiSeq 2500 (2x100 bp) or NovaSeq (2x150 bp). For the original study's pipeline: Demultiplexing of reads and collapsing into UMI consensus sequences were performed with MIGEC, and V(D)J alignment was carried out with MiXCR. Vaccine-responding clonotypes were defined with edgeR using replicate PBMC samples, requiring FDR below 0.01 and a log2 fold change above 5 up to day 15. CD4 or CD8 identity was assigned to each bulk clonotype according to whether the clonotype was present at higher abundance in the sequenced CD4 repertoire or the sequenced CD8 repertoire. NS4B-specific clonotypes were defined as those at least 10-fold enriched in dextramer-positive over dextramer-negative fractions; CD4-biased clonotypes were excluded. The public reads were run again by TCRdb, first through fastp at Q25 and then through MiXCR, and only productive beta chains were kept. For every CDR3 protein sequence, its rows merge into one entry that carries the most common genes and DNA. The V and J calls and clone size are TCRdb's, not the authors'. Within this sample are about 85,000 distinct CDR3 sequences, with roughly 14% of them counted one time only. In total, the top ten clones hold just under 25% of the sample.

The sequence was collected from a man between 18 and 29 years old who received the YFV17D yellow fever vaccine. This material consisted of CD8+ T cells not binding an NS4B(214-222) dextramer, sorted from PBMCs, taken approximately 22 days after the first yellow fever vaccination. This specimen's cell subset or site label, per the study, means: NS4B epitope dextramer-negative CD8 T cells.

The CDR3 corresponds to CASSHRQGINQPQHF. The DNA is TGCGCCAGCAGCCACAGACAGGGGATCAATCAGCCCCAGCATTTT. The rearrangement joined TRBV4-1 to TRBJ1-5; a stretch of 8 junction bases matches TRBD1. From the cysteine through the phenylalanine, the CDR3 covers 15 amino acids. The CDR3 DNA has 45 bases and is translated from base 1. The germline V gene specifies MGHRA as CDR1 and YSYEKL as CDR2. Trimming leaves V shorter by 3 bases and J shorter by 3 bases, with the junction holding 4 bases beyond the gene matches.